This T cell receptor (beta chain) originates from a study of OX40 agonist ivuxolimab in advanced cancers. Background on the study: Three individuals attained partial responses, comprising one hepatocellular carcinoma case and two cutaneous melanoma cases. General study findings and limits: At 0.1 to 3.0 mg/kg and by week 6, CD4+ and CD8+ T cells in the blood had expanded clonally.

The CDR3 length is 15 residues. Trimming shortened V by 6 bases and J by 4 bases, and 15 bases separated the two germline ends. Germline assignment: CDR1 MNHEY and CDR2 SVGAGI. No patient had autoimmune disease or received systemic immunosuppression. A remark on this clone: Its antigen is unknown.

Profiled with immunoSEQ multiplex PCR; TCRdb holds only in-frame clones, not every one. The sample consists of about 62,000 clones, roughly 85% of them appearing once. The origin of this receptor is an adult with an advanced solid tumor such as melanoma, head and neck, liver or kidney cancer. The sequenced sample was CD4+ or CD8+ T cells sorted from blood, obtained in a trial of the OX40 agonist ivuxolimab. This chain uses TRBV6-5 with TRBJ1-4; D remains unclear. The CDR3 reads CASRPGLGYNEKLFF. The CDR3 DNA reads TGTGCCAGCAGACCTGGGTTGGGTTATAATGAAAAACTGTTTTTT.